This TCR beta chain was obtained from a study of control samples from healthy donors and cancer patients (TCRdb year 2020). The CDR3 numbers 15 residues from cysteine through phenylalanine. Of the read, only the CDR3 DNA is kept; its 45 bases are in frame from base 1. Per the germline V gene (reference sequence), GTSNPN is the CDR1 and SVGIG is the CDR2. Trimming costs V 5 bases and J 2 bases, and their ends lie 15 bases apart. As for this clone: Its antigen is currently not known. No base qualities exist here, and no much larger clone lies one base off it.

Libraries were prepared through the immunoSEQ multiplex PCR assay. TCRdb provides this immuneACCESS table in a form limited to in-frame rearrangements. Some clones are lacking; in checked studies, under half of them reflect an unresolved V gene, and why the rest are absent is not known. The sample data list under 200,000 clones, and roughly 93% of these were observed just once. Of the sample, roughly 4% falls within the top ten clones. The chain couples TRBV30 to TRBJ2-2; possibly the D gene is TRBD2, per 7 matching bases. Sequences were obtained from blood. This receptor was taken from a woman between 55 and 75 years old in good health. The CDR3 reads CAWSGGPGNTGELFF. The nucleotide sequence reads TGTGCCTGGTCCGGGGGGCCGGGAAACACCGGGGAGCTGTTTTTT.